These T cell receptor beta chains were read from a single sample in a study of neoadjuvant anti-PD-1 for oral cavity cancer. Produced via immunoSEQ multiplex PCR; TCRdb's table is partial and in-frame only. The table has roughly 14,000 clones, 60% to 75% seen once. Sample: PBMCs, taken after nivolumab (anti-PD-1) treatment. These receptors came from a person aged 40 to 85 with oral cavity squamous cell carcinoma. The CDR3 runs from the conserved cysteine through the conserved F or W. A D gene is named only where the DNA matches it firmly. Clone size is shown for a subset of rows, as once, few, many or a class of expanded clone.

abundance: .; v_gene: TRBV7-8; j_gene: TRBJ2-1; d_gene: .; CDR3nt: TGTGCCAGCAGCTCTGACAGGATCTACAATGAGCAGTTCTTC; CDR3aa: CASSSDRIYNEQFF
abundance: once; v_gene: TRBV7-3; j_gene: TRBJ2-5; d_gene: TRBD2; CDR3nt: TGTGCCAGCAGCTCCACCGGAGCGGGGGGAGAGACCCAGTACTTC; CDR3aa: CASSSTGAGGETQYF
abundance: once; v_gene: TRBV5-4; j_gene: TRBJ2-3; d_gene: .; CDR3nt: TGTGCCAGCAGCATTACCACAGATACGCAGTATTTT; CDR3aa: CASSITTDTQYF
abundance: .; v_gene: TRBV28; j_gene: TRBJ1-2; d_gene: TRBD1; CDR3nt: TGTGCCAGCAGTCTAGGGGACAGGGCCTATGGCTACACCTTC; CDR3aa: CASSLGDRAYGYTF
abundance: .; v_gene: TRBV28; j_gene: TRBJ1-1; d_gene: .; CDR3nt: TGTGCCAGCAGTTTCGGAGAGAACACTGAAGCTTTCTTT; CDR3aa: CASSFGENTEAFF
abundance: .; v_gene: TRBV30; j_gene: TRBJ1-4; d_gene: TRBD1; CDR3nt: TGTGCCTGGAGCACAGGGGGGGATGAAAAACTGTTTTTT; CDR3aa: CAWSTGGDEKLFF
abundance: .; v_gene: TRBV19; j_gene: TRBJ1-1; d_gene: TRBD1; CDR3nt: TGTGCCAGTAGTATAGGGACAGGGACTGAAGCTTTCTTT; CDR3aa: CASSIGTGTEAFF
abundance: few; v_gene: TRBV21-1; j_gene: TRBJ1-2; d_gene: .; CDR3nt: TGTGCCAGCAGCATCTCCGGCTTGGCCTATCTCTATGGCTACACCTTC; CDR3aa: CASSISGLAYLYGYTF
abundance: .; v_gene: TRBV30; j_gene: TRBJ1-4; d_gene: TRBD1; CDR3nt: TGTGCCTGGCAAACAGGGGCAGGGGAAAAACTGTTTTTT; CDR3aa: CAWQTGAGEKLFF
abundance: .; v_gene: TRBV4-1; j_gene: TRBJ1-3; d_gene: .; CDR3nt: TGCGCCAGCAGCCAAGGGGGCAGGGGAAGGGGCTCTGGAAACACCATATATTTT; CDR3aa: CASSQGGRGRGSGNTIYF
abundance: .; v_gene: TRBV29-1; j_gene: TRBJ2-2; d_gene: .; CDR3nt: TGCAGCGTTGAAGCGAGGGGGGGCCGGGACACCGGGGAGCTGTTTTTT; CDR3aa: CSVEARGGRDTGELFF
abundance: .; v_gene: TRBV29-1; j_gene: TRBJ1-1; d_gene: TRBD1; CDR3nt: TGCAGCGTGGAGCGGGACAGGGGCGCGGAAGCTTTCTTT; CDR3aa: CSVERDRGAEAFF
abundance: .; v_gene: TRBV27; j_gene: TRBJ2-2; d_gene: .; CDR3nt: TGTGCCAGCAGCGGACTTCACACCGGGGAGCTGTTTTTT; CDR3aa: CASSGLHTGELFF
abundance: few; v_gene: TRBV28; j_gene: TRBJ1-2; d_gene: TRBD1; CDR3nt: TGTGCCAGCAGTTCCGGACAGGGGGCGGAAGGCTACACCTTC; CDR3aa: CASSSGQGAEGYTF
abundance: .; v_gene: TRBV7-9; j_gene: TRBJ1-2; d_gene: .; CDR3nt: TGTGCCAGCAGCCCACAGGACTATGGCTACACCTTC; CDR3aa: CASSPQDYGYTF
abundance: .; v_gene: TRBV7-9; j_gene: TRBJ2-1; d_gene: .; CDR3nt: TGTGCCAGCAGCCCCGAGATTCATGAGCAGTTCTTC; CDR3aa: CASSPEIHEQFF
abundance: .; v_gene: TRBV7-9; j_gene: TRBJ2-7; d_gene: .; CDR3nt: TGTGCCAGCAGCTTAGTTACGGGAGCATACTACGAGCAGTACTTC; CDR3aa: CASSLVTGAYYEQYF